This T cell receptor (beta chain) was captured by sequencing in a study of naive and memory T cell subsets. Regarding the study as a whole: Especially in CD8 cells, naive repertoires contained a few larger clonotypes, possibly CD45RA-re-expressing memory cells.

An equimolar mix of two oligonucleotides served as the beta constant-region primer for TRBC1 and TRBC2. The ligated cDNA underwent four PCR rounds using SP2 and nested alpha and beta constant-region primers. Ligation attached a single-stranded oligonucleotide with a 12-nucleotide UMI and the SP2 primer to the cDNA 3' end. TCRdb independently ran MiXCR on the UMI-ligation and nested PCR reads; one entry per CDR3 protein. This repertoire shows approximately 140,000 distinct CDR3 sequences, 20% to 25% found once; its top ten account for 0.095% to 0.12%. V was cut by 0 bases and J by 2 bases, with 14 bases left in between. The CDR3 length is 16 residues. Germline V CDR1 and CDR2: LGHDT, YNNKEL (reference sequence). Only a few counts were recorded for this clonotype. Antigen unknown.

Sequencing was carried out using naive CD4+ T cells from blood. The receptor's source is a human donor in good health. The chain couples TRBV3-1 to TRBJ2-7; weak D call: TRBD2 (5 bases). CDR3: CASSQELGSRTYEQYF. CDR3 in DNA: TGTGCCAGCAGCCAAGAGCTGGGGAGTAGGACCTACGAGCAGTACTTC.